Listed here are 27 T cell receptor beta chains from one sample, sequenced in a study of shared clonotypes between healthy human individuals. Measured with immunoSEQ multiplex PCR; TCRdb has only the in-frame clones, and not every one. The sample yields about 2.4 million clones, 80% to 95% seen once. The material sequenced was naive CD4+ T cells from PBMCs. The subset denotes: CD45RA+ positively selected. The receptor source for this set is a man younger than 35 in good health. Some clones in this sample may be carry-over from other donors' samples.

The rearrangement joins TRBV18 to TRBJ2-7, with D uncertain. This CDR3 is 14 amino acids long. Germline CDR1 KGHSH, CDR2 LQKENI. V was trimmed by 6 bases and J by 4 bases, leaving 16 bases between them. CDR3 amino acids: CASSSSKKPYEQYF. As DNA, the CDR3 is TGTGCCAGCTCTAGCAGCAAGAAACCTTACGAGCAGTACTTC.

V is TRBV5-6 and J is TRBJ1-5, with 9 bases matching TRBD1. V shed 4 bases and J 7 bases; nucleotides not matched to a gene: 6. Germline CDR1 reads SGHDT; CDR2 reads YYEEEE. This CDR3 spans 14 amino acids. CDR3 nucleotides: TGTGCCAGCAGCAGGACAGGGGAAGGGCAGCCCCAGCATTTT. Translating gives CASSRTGEGQPQHF.

Only one count was recorded for this clone. The chain uses TRBV28 and TRBJ2-7; 9 nucleotides agree with TRBD2. CDR3 size: 16 residues. Germline CDR1 is MDHEN and CDR2 is SYDVKM. V trimming: 5 bases; J trimming: 3 bases; junction bases outside the gene matches: 11. The CDR3 here is CASSPPGAGGNYEQYF. The CDR3 DNA follows: TGTGCCAGCAGTCCACCGGGGGCGGGAGGGAACTACGAGCAGTACTTC.

This chain uses TRBV19 with TRBJ1-4; D not resolved. Trimming took off 4 bases at V and 6 bases at J, with 9 bases between the two ends. The CDR3 contains 13 residues. Germline CDR1 and CDR2: LNHDA and SQIVND (reference sequence). CDR3 residues: CASSKGGYEKLFF. The CDR3 DNA reads as TGTGCCAGTAGTAAGGGAGGGTATGAAAAACTGTTTTTT.

This chain joins TRBV28 and TRBJ2-1, with D possibly TRBD2 on 5 matching bases. Trimming left V 3 bases short and J 1 base short, with 13 bases between. The V gene's germline CDR1 is MDHEN and CDR2 SYDVKM. This CDR3 spans 16 amino acids. The CDR3: CASSLWAGLSYNEQFF. In DNA form, the CDR3 reads TGTGCCAGCAGTTTGTGGGCGGGTCTATCCTACAATGAGCAGTTCTTC.

This chain joins TRBV11-2 and TRBJ1-4; no definite D call. Trimming shortened V by 5 bases and J by 9 bases, and 22 bases separated the two germline ends. CDR3 length: 16 amino acids. In germline, CDR1 is SGHAT, CDR2 FQNNGV. The CDR3: CASSPVRGFIGKKLFF. The DNA for the CDR3 is TGTGCCAGCAGCCCCGTTCGAGGATTTATTGGGAAAAAACTGTTTTTT.

This clone has a handful of counts. This chain connects TRBV7-6 to TRBJ1-1; unclear D gene. Germline V gives CDR1 SGHVS, CDR2 FNYEAQ. There are 14 residues in the CDR3. V lost 0 bases to trimming and J lost 0 bases, with 5 bases between them. CDR3 protein: CASSLAGLNTEAFF. The CDR3, as DNA: TGTGCCAGCAGCTTAGCGGGTTTGAACACTGAAGCTTTCTTT.

This chain uses TRBV7-9 with TRBJ2-7; the D is unclear. Germline loops: CDR1 SEHNR, CDR2 FQNEAQ (reference sequence). The CDR3 has 15 residues. The germline V and J ends were trimmed by 7 bases and 0 bases, with 16 bases remaining between them. The CDR3 is CASTLTQESSYEQYF. CDR3 in DNA: TGTGCCAGCACCCTTACCCAAGAGAGCTCCTACGAGCAGTACTTC. Drawing the rest from reference TRBV7-9 and TRBJ2-7, the complete variable domain is DTGVSQNPRHKITKRGQNVTFRCDPISEHNRLYWYRQTLGQGPEFLTYFQNEAQLEKSRLLSDRFSAERPKGSFSTLEIQRTEQGDSAMYLCASTLTQESSYEQYFGPGTRLTVT.

The V call is TRBV2, the J call TRBJ2-2; D is undetermined. Germline values: CDR1 SNHLY, CDR2 FYNNEI. Trimming cost V 5 bases and J 4 bases, with 11 bases left between them. The length of the CDR3 is 14 residues. The CDR3 region has the DNA TGTGCCAGCAGTTGGGCTCCTACCACCGGGGAGCTGTTTTTT. Residues: CASSWAPTTGELFF.

This chain uses TRBV7-9 with TRBJ1-2; tentatively, D is TRBD1 (5 bases). CDR1 and CDR2 from the germline V gene are SEHNR and FQNEAQ (reference sequence). Trimming removed 5 bases at V and 6 bases at J, with 16 bases between. CDR3 size: 14 residues. The CDR3 coding sequence is TGTGCCAGCAGCCCGGCCGGGGGTATTCATGGCTACACCTTC. Protein: CASSPAGGIHGYTF.

This clone appeared a single time. J is TRBJ2-7 and V is TRBV15; 12 bases match TRBD1. The CDR3 extends over 14 amino acids. Germline V CDR1 and CDR2: LNHNV, YYDKDF (reference sequence). V dropped 6 bases and J dropped 4; count of bases not matched to a gene: 4. The DNA for the CDR3 is TGTGCCACCAGGGAGGGACAGGGGGCTTACGAGCAGTACTTC. Protein sequence: CATREGQGAYEQYF. The entire variable domain, with the rest obtained from reference TRBV15 and TRBJ2-7, is as follows: DAMVIQNPRYQVTQFGKPVTLSCSQTLNHNVMYWYQQKSSQAPKLLFHYYDKDFNNEADTPDNFQSRRPNTSFCFLDIRSPGLGDTAMYLCATREGQGAYEQYFGPGTRLTVT.

This chain connects TRBV29-1 to TRBJ1-3; 7 bases match TRBD1. V gave up 6 bases and J gave up 2 bases; unmatched junction bases: 4. This CDR3 has 13 amino acids. Germline loops: CDR1 SQVTM, CDR2 ANQGSEA. The CDR3 region has the DNA TGCAGCGTCGACGACAGGGCTGGAAACACCATATATTTT. Translated, it gives CSVDDRAGNTIYF.

The chain uses TRBV2 and TRBJ1-1; 9 bases line up with TRBD1. The CDR3 has 14 amino acids. With 5 bases clipped from V and 4 bases from J, the junction kept 5 bases outside the gene matches. The V gene's germline CDR1 is SNHLY and CDR2 FYNNEI. The CDR3 DNA reads as TGTGCCAGCAGTTCGGACAGGGGCGGCACTGAAGCTTTCTTT. Its translation: CASSSDRGGTEAFF.

To note about this clone: The sample carries other DNA sequences with the same CDR3. The V and J genes are TRBV15 and TRBJ2-1; 7 bases are shared with TRBD2. V was clipped by 0 bases and J by 0 bases; unmatched bases: 2. The CDR3 is 16 amino acids. The V gene's germline CDR1 is LNHNV and CDR2 YYDKDF (reference sequence). CDR3 nucleotide sequence: TGTGCCACCAGCAGAGACGGCGGGAGCTCCTACAATGAGCAGTTCTTC. Residues: CATSRDGGSSYNEQFF.

The V call is TRBV2, the J call TRBJ2-7; either TRBD1 or TRBD2 may fit D (5 bases each). This CDR3 is 15 amino acids long. The germline V gene has CDR1 SNHLY and CDR2 FYNNEI. Between the trimmed V and J ends, which lost 1 base and 5 bases, there was a span of 15 bases. This chain's CDR3 is CASSEVSLGVNEQYF. The CDR3 DNA reads as TGTGCCAGCAGTGAAGTTTCATTGGGGGTGAACGAGCAGTACTTC.

This rearrangement joins TRBV7-9 to TRBJ2-7; 10 nucleotides agree with TRBD1. The CDR3 is 15 amino acids. Germline loops: CDR1 SEHNR, CDR2 FQNEAQ (reference sequence). V trimming: 4 bases; J trimming: 7 bases; junction bases outside the gene matches: 10. In DNA, the CDR3 is TGTGCCAGCAGCTCGTGGGACAGGGGTCTGAGGGAGCAGTACTTC. Its translation is CASSSWDRGLREQYF.

This chain connects TRBV27 to TRBJ1-2; possibly TRBD1 for D (6 bases). This CDR3 region has 12 residues. Germline CDR1 reads MNHEY; CDR2 reads SMNVEV (reference sequence). Trimming removed 6 bases at V and 7 bases at J, with 12 bases between. CDR3 in amino acids: CASRIRGSGYTF. The CDR3 DNA follows: TGTGCCAGCAGGATTAGGGGGTCTGGCTACACCTTC.

V gene TRBV2 combines with J gene TRBJ1-1; D gene uncertain. This CDR3 contains 12 residues. V was pared by 7 bases and J by 1 base, with 7 bases between. From germline, CDR1 is SNHLY and CDR2 FYNNEI. CDR3 region: CASTRTNTEAFF. DNA for the CDR3: TGTGCCAGCACGAGGACGAACACTGAAGCTTTCTTT.

In its sample, this clone was seen once. The CDR3 reads CASSFSGRQLSYEQYF. Written as DNA, the CDR3 is TGTGCCAGCAGCTTTAGCGGCAGGCAACTTTCCTACGAGCAGTACTTC. The chain employs TRBV11-2 and TRBJ2-7, with a weak D call TRBD2 (6 bases). With 3 bases removed from V and 1 base from J, the gap between germline ends came to 16 bases. The CDR3 has 16 residues. The germline CDR1 and CDR2 sequences are SGHAT and FQNNGV.

V is TRBV11-2 and J is TRBJ1-5; D gene uncertain. Trimming removed 5 bases from V and 6 bases from J, with 14 bases in between. The V gene's germline CDR1 is SGHAT and CDR2 FQNNGV. The length of the CDR3 is 14 residues. CDR3: CASSQGPFSQPQHF. The CDR3 DNA is TGTGCCAGCAGCCAAGGACCCTTCTCTCAGCCCCAGCATTTT.

In this sample, this clone turned up once. Other DNA sequences in the same sample also yield this CDR3. The chain combines TRBV4-3 with TRBJ1-2; D is undetermined. There are 12 residues in the CDR3. V lost 0 bases, J lost 4 bases, and 3 bases lay in between. Germline V gives CDR1 LGHNA, CDR2 YSLEER. This CDR3 reads CASSQDSYGYTF. The CDR3 bases are TGCGCCAGCAGCCAAGATAGCTATGGCTACACCTTC.

This clone was recorded a few times. The chain combines TRBV7-2 with TRBJ1-1; tentatively, D is TRBD1 (5 bases). This CDR3 has 14 residues. With 5 bases removed from V and 4 bases from J, the gap between germline ends came to 14 bases. From germline, CDR1 is SGHTA and CDR2 FQGNSA. CDR3 sequence reads: CASSQTVVGTEAFF. CDR3 DNA sequence: TGTGCCAGCAGCCAGACAGTGGTGGGCACTGAAGCTTTCTTT.

For this clone: At the DNA level, this CDR3 is encoded by other sequences in the same sample as well. The rearrangement links TRBV6-5 to TRBJ1-1, with D perhaps matching TRBD1 (6 bases). CDR1 and CDR2 from the germline V gene are MNHEY and SVGAGI. Trimming left V 6 bases short and J 1 base short, with 9 bases between. The CDR3 is 13 residues long. CDR3 sequence reads: CASSRDKNTEAFF. The DNA of the CDR3 is TGTGCCAGCAGCCGGGACAAGAACACTGAAGCTTTCTTT.

The rearrangement joins TRBV19 to TRBJ1-2; D unresolved. This CDR3 comprises 15 residues. Germline-derived CDR1 and CDR2 are LNHDA and SQIVND (reference sequence). Trimming left V 7 bases short and J 2 bases short, with 17 bases between. The CDR3: CASTGSGIRNYGYTF. The CDR3 DNA reads TGTGCCAGTACCGGTAGTGGGATTCGAAACTATGGCTACACCTTC.

The chain combines TRBV7-9 with TRBJ1-6, with TRBD1 identical over 8 bases. Trimming cost V 5 bases and J 7 bases; bases outside gene matches: 7. This CDR3 spans 15 amino acids. Germline CDR1 and CDR2: SEHNR and FQNEAQ (reference sequence). The CDR3 bases are TGTGCCAGCAGCCCATCAGACAGGGGAAATTCACCCCTCCACTTT. Translation: CASSPSDRGNSPLHF.

The V gene is TRBV2, the J gene TRBJ1-1; TRBD1 matches 7 bases. CDR1 and CDR2 (germline): SNHLY, FYNNEI. CDR3 length: 14 residues. With 10 bases clipped from V and 0 bases from J, the junction kept 8 bases outside the gene matches. The CDR3 DNA is TGTGCCACCATGAGACAGGGTTTGAACACTGAAGCTTTCTTT. Its protein is CATMRQGLNTEAFF.

The table lists this clone with a count of one. The chain links TRBV27 to TRBJ2-6, with D unclear. Germline CDR1 reads MNHEY; CDR2 reads SMNVEV (reference sequence). The ends were cut back, 6 bases at V and 2 bases at J, with 5 bases in the middle. The CDR3 has 13 amino acids. DNA of the CDR3: TGTGCCAGCAGGTTCCCTGGGGCCAACGTCCTGACTTTC. It codes for CASRFPGANVLTF.